The clone carrying this T cell receptor beta chain showed up just a few times. The antigen is not known. The data belong to a study of T cells after yellow fever vaccination. Regarding the study as a whole: Weaker, the secondary response peaked sooner, at day 5 versus 15. Re-detected after boosting: most primary clones, 96% of CD4 and 88% of CD8.

As TCR cDNA was made by 5'RACE template switching, a universal primer site and UMIs were added. One entry per CDR3 protein results from TCRdb running MiXCR on the 5' RACE reads. The data contain approximately 300,000 distinct CDR3 sequences, 6.8% of them singletons. The CDR3 contains 14 residues. V was shortened by 6 bases and J by 2 bases, with 14 bases between the two germline ends. The V gene is TRBV12-3 or TRBV12-4, the J gene TRBJ2-7, with D perhaps matching TRBD2 (5 bases). Specimen: PBMCs, collected more than 40 days after the first yellow fever vaccination. This sequence originates from a man aged 18 to 29 who received the YFV17D yellow fever vaccine. CDR3 region: CASRHLRGAYEQYF. In DNA form, the CDR3 reads TGTGCCAGCAGACATTTACGGGGTGCCTACGAGCAGTACTTC.